This T cell receptor (beta chain) came from a study of early T cells in non-severe SARS-CoV-2 infection. TCRdb re-derived calls from the 5' RACE reads in MiXCR, one entry per CDR3 protein. This table holds around 60,000 distinct CDR3 sequences, roughly 18% found once. The germline V gene has CDR1 SQVTM and CDR2 ANQGSEA. The CDR3 runs 13 residues. Trimming shortened V by 5 bases and J by 2 bases, and 13 bases separated the two germline ends. The receptor was derived from an adult who was a healthcare worker with PCR-confirmed SARS-CoV-2 infection or an uninfected control (not recorded which). The specimen was whole blood, collected at baseline. V usage is TRBV29-1 and J usage is TRBJ2-7; a possible D gene is TRBD2 (5 bases). The CDR3 region has the DNA TGCAGCGTTCTGACGACTACAACCTACGAGCAGTACTTC. This gives the protein CSVLTTTTYEQYF.